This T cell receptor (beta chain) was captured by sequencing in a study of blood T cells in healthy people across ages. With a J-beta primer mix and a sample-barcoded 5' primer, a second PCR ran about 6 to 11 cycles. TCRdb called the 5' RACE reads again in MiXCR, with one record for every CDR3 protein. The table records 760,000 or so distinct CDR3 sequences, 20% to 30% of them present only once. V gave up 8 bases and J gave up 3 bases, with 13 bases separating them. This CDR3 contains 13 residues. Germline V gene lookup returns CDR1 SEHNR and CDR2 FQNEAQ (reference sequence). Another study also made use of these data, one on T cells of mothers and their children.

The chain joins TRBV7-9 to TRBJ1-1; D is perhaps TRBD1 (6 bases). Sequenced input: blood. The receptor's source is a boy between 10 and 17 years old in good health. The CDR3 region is CASVDRWDTEAFF. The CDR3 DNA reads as TGTGCCAGCGTTGACAGGTGGGACACTGAAGCTTTCTTT.